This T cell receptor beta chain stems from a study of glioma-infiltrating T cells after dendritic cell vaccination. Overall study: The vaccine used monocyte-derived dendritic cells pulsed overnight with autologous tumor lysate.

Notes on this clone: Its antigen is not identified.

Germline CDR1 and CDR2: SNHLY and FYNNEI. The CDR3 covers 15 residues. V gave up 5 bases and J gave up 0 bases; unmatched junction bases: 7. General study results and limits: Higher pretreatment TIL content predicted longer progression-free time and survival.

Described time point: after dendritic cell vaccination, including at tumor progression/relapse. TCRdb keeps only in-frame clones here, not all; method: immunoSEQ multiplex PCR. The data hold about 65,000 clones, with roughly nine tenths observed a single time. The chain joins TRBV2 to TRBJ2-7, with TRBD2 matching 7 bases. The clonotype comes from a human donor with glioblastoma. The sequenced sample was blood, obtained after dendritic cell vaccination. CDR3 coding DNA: TGTGCCAGCAGTCTTGGGGGACTACCCTCCTACGAGCAGTACTTC. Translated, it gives CASSLGGLPSYEQYF.